This T cell receptor beta chain emerged from a study of persistence of HIV-infected CD4 T cells. This clone has only one observation. What it recognizes is unknown. This was the immunoSEQ version 4 assay in survey mode. TCRdb's table, derived via immunoSEQ multiplex PCR, lists solely in-frame clones and lacks some. The sample comprises 18,000 or so clones, approximately 80% of which are singletons, and 6.8% rests with the top ten. Lysates of CMV-infected fibroblasts at 9 to 10 ug/mL stimulated these cells. Responding CD4+ T cells were sorted by upregulation of both CD40 ligand and CD69. Anti-CD28/CD49d costimulation, CD40-blocking antibody and enfuvirtide were given to CD8-depleted PBMCs for 18 hours. The study, taken as a whole, reports: Rare CMV-responding cells carrying HIV-1 proviruses were not analyzed separately for TCR.

CDR1 and CDR2 from the germline V gene are SNHLY and FYNNEI. V lost 3 bases to trimming and J lost 5 bases; unmatched junction nucleotides: 5. This CDR3 contains 15 residues. The sequencing here drew on CD4+ T cells sorted from PBMCs after approximately 19-hour stimulation, taken from a patient who received antiretroviral therapy. The sequence was collected from an adult man with HIV who was CMV-seropositive. The chain uses TRBV2 and TRBJ2-7; 12 bases align to TRBD1. Here the CDR3 DNA reads TGTGCCAGCAGTGACGGGACAGGGGGCCGGCACGAGCAGTACTTC. Translated: CASSDGTGGRHEQYF.